Below, 5 T cell receptor beta chains from the same sample are listed, as sequenced in a study of shared clonotypes between healthy human individuals. Produced via immunoSEQ multiplex PCR; TCRdb's table is partial and in-frame only. The data contain some 1,900,000 clones, about 95% of them singletons. The naive CD8 subset, CD45RO-negative cells positively selected for CCR7, excluded terminally differentiated effector memory CD45RA+ cells. The material sequenced was naive CD8+ T cells sorted from blood. Source of these receptors: a man younger than 35 in good health.

V usage is TRBV6-1 and J usage is TRBJ1-1, with D unclear. In germline, CDR1 is MNHNS, CDR2 SASEGT. Trimming cost V 1 base and J 4 bases, with 10 bases left between them. The CDR3 totals 14 residues. The chain's CDR3 is CASSEGVVGTEAFF. The CDR3 nucleotides read TGTGCCAGCAGTGAAGGTGTGGTAGGCACTGAAGCTTTCTTT.

The gene calls are TRBV30 and TRBJ2-1; the match to TRBD1 covers 9 bases. V lost 3 bases, J lost 4 bases, and 7 bases stayed unmatched. CDR3 length: 15 amino acids. Germline V lookup: CDR1 GTSNPN, CDR2 SVGIG (reference sequence). CDR3 sequence: CAWSGGQGIYNEQFF. DNA for the CDR3: TGTGCCTGGAGCGGAGGACAGGGGATATACAATGAGCAGTTCTTC.

A single count supports this clone. This rearrangement joins TRBV27 to TRBJ2-7; tentatively, D is TRBD1 (6 bases). V gave up 3 bases and J gave up 2 bases, with 17 bases separating them. From germline, CDR1 is MNHEY and CDR2 SMNVEV (reference sequence). This CDR3 contains 16 residues. This CDR3 reads CASSFQGPEEPYEQYF. The CDR3 DNA reads TGTGCCAGCAGTTTCCAGGGGCCGGAGGAACCCTACGAGCAGTACTTC.

This chain joins TRBV7-9 and TRBJ2-3; 7 bases are shared with TRBD1. CDR3 size: 14 residues. Germline CDR1 reads SEHNR; CDR2 reads FQNEAQ (reference sequence). Losses at the gene ends were 5 bases for V and 2 bases for J; bases not matched to a gene: 4. CDR3 in amino acids: CASSLTGDTDTQYF. The CDR3 DNA sequence: TGTGCCAGCAGCCTCACAGGGGACACAGATACGCAGTATTTT.

The rearrangement joins TRBV7-9 to TRBJ1-5; D is undetermined. CDR1 SEHNR and CDR2 FQNEAQ come from the germline V gene (reference sequence). V was trimmed by 3 bases and J by 2 bases, leaving 14 bases between them. There are 16 residues in the CDR3. The CDR3 nucleotides are TGTGCCAGCAGCTTTTCAGGAGAGGCGGGCAATCAGCCCCAGCATTTT. This translates into CASSFSGEAGNQPQHF.